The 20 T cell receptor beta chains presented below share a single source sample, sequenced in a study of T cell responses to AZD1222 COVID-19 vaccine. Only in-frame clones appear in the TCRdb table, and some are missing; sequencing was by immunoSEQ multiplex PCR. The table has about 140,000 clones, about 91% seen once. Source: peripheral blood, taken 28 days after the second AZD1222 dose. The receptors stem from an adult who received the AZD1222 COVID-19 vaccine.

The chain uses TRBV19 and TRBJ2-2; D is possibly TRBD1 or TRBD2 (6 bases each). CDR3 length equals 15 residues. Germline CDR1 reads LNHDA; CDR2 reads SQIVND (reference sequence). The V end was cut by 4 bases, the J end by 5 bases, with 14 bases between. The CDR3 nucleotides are TGTGCCAGTAGTACCCAGCAGGGGAGGACCGGGGAGCTGTTTTTT. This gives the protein CASSTQQGRTGELFF.

In nucleotides, the CDR3 is TGTGCCAGTAGTTTCACTAGCGGGAATGAGCAGTTCTTC. Amino acids: CASSFTSGNEQFF. The V and J genes are TRBV19 and TRBJ2-1; the match to TRBD2 covers 9 bases. Unmatched junction bases numbered 3, after V lost 5 bases and J lost 7 bases. The germline CDR1 and CDR2 sequences are LNHDA and SQIVND (reference sequence). CDR3 size: 13 residues.

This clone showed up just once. CDR3 DNA: TGTGCCAGCAGCTTGGGACTGACAGGGGGCAACCAAGAGACCCAGTACTTC. This translates into CASSLGLTGGNQETQYF. This rearrangement joins TRBV5-8 to TRBJ2-5; TRBD1 agrees at 10 bases. The CDR3 runs 17 residues. The germline gives CDR1 SGHTS, CDR2 YDEGEE. Trimming removed 0 bases from V and 0 bases from J; junction bases left unmatched: 5.

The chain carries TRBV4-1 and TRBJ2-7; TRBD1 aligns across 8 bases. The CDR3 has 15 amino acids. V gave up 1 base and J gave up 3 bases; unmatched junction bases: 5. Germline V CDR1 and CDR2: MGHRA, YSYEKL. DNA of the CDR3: TGCGCCAGCAGCCAAGTTGACAGGGGAAACTACGAGCAGTACTTC. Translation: CASSQVDRGNYEQYF.

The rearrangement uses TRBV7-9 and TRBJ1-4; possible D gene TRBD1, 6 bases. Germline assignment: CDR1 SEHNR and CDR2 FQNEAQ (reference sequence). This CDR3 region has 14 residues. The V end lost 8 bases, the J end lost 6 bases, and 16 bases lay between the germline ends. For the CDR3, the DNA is TGTGCCAGCTGTAGGGGGGCGAATGATGAAAAACTGTTTTTT. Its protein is CASCRGANDEKLFF.

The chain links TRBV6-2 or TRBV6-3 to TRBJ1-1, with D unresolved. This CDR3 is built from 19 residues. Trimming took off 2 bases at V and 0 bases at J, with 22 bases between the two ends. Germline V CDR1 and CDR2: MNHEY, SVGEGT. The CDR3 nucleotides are TGTGCCAGCAGTTACCTCCTCCGCGGACCCTGGCGGATGAACACTGAAGCTTTCTTT. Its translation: CASSYLLRGPWRMNTEAFF.

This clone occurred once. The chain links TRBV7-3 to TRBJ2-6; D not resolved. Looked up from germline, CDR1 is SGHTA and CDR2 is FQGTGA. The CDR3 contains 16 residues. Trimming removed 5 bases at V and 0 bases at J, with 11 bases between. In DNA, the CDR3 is TGTGCCAGCAGCCCCCAAGGGCTCTCTGGGGCCAACGTCCTGACTTTC. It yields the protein CASSPQGLSGANVLTF.

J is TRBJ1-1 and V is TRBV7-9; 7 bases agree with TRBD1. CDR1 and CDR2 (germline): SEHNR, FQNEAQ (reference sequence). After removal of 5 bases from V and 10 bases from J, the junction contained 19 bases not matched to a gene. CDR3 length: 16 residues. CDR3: CASSNSLSGTADGAFF. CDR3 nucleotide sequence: TGTGCCAGCAGCAACTCGTTGTCCGGGACAGCTGACGGAGCTTTCTTT.

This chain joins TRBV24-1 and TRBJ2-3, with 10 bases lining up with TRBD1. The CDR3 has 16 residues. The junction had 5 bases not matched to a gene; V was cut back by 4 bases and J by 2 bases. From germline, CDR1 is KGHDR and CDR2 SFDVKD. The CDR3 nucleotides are TGTGCCACCAGTGACCGGACAGGGGGGGTCACAGATACGCAGTATTTT. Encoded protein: CATSDRTGGVTDTQYF.

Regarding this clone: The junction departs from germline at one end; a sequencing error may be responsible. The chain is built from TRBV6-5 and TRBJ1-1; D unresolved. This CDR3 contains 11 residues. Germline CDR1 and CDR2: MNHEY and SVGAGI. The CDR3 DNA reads TGTGCCAGCAGTAACTCTGGAGAAGCTTTCTTT. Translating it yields CASSNSGEAFF.

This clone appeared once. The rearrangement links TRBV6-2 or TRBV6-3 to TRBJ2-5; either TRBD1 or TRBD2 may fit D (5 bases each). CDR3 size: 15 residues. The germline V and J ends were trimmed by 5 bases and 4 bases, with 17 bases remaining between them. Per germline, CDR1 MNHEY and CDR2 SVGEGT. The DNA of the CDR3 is TGTGCCAGCAGTCTTGGGACCGCCGTGATAGAGACCCAGTACTTC. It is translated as CASSLGTAVIETQYF.

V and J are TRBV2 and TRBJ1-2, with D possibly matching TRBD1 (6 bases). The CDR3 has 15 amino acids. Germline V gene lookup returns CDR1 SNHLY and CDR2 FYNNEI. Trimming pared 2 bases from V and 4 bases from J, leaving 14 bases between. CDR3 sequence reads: CASSEQGRGGYGYTF. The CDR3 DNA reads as TGTGCCAGCAGTGAACAGGGTAGGGGGGGCTATGGCTACACCTTC. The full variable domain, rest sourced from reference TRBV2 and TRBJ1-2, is EPEVTQTPSHQVTQMGQEVILRCVPISNHLYFYWYRQILGQKVEFLVSFYNNEISEKSEIFDDQFSVERPDGSNFTLKIRSTKLEDSAMYFCASSEQGRGGYGYTFGSGTRLTVV.

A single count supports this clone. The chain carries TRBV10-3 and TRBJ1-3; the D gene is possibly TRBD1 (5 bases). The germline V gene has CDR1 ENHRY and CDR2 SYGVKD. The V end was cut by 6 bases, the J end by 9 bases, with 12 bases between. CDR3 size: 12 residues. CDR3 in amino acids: CAIRTSGGTIYF. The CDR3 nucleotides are TGTGCCATCAGGACGAGCGGGGGCACCATATATTTT.

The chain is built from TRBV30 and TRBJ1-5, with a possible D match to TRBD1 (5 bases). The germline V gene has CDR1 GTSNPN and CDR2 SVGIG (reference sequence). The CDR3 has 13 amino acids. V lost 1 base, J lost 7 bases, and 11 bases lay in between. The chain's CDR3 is CAWSAGSGQPQHF. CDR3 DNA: TGTGCCTGGAGTGCAGGGAGCGGACAGCCCCAGCATTTT. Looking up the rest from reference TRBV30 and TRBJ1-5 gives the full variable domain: SQTIHQWPATLVQPVGSPLSLECTVEGTSNPNLYWYRQAAGRGLQLLFYSVGIGQISSEVPQNLSASRPQDRQFILSSKKLLLSDSGFYLCAWSAGSGQPQHFGDGTRLSIL.

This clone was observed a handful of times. CDR3 bases: TGTGCCATTCCCCGGGACGGATACAATGAGCAGTTCTTC. Amino acids: CAIPRDGYNEQFF. This rearrangement joins TRBV2 to TRBJ2-1, with D possibly called TRBD1 or TRBD2 (5 bases each). The CDR3 is made up of 13 amino acids. V lost 10 bases to trimming and J lost 4 bases, with 14 bases between them. Germline CDR1 and CDR2: SNHLY and FYNNEI. The entire variable domain, with the rest obtained from reference TRBV2 and TRBJ2-1, is as follows: EPEVTQTPSHQVTQMGQEVILRCVPISNHLYFYWYRQILGQKVEFLVSFYNNEISEKSEIFDDQFSVERPDGSNFTLKIRSTKLEDSAMYFCAIPRDGYNEQFFGPGTRLTVL.

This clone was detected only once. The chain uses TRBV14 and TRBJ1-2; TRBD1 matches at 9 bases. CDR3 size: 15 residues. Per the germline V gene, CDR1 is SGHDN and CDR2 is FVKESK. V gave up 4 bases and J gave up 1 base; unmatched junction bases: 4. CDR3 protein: CASSPRTGDNYGYTF. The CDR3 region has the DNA TGTGCCAGCAGCCCGAGGACAGGGGATAACTATGGCTACACCTTC. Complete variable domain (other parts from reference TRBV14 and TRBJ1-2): EAGVTQFPSHSVIEKGQTVTLRCDPISGHDNLYWYRRVMGKEIKFLLHFVKESKQDESGMPNNRFLAERTGGTYSTLKVQPAELEDSGVYFCASSPRTGDNYGYTFGSGTRLTVV.

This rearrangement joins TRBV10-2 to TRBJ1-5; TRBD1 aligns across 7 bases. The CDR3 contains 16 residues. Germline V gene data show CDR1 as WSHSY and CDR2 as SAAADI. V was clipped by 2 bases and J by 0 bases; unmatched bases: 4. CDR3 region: CASSERQGYSNQPQHF. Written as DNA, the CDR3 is TGCGCCAGCAGTGAGAGACAGGGATATAGCAATCAGCCCCAGCATTTT.

The CDR3 bases are TGTGCCAGCAGTTTAAGGGACAGGGGAATCGGGGAGCTGTTTTTT. Translated, it gives CASSLRDRGIGELFF. The rearrangement uses TRBV28 and TRBJ2-2; 10 nucleotides match TRBD1. CDR3 length equals 15 residues. The trim removed 2 bases at V and 7 bases at J, leaving 4 bases unmatched. Germline CDR1 and CDR2: MDHEN and SYDVKM. Using reference TRBV28 and TRBJ2-2 for the parts outside the CDR3, the full variable domain is DVKVTQSSRYLVKRTGEKVFLECVQDMDHENMFWYRQDPGLGLRLIYFSYDVKMKEKGDIPEGYSVSREKKERFSLILESASTNQTSMYLCASSLRDRGIGELFFGEGSRLTVL.

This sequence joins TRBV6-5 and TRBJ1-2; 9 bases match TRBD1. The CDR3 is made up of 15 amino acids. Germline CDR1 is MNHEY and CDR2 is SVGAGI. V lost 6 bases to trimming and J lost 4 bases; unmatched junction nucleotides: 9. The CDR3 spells CASRARQGGGYGYTF. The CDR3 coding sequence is TGTGCCAGCAGGGCAAGACAGGGGGGGGGCTATGGCTACACCTTC.

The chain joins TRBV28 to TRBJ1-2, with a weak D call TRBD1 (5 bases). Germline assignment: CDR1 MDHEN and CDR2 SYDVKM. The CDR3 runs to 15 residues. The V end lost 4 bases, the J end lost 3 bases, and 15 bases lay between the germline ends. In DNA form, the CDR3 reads TGTGCCAGCAGTTCTACCTTTGGAGGGGACTATGGCTACACCTTC. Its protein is CASSSTFGGDYGYTF.